The next 16 T cell receptor beta chains were all read from a single sample in a study of blood T cell repertoires in COVID-19. Method: immunoSEQ multiplex PCR; TCRdb's copy keeps in-frame clones and lacks some. The sample contains fewer than 90,000 clones, 88% of which appear only once. Sequencing was performed on peripheral blood. The receptors derive from a woman of 80 years or more with active or convalescent COVID-19.

A single count supports this clone. The chain is built from TRBV10-3 and TRBJ1-1; the match to TRBD1 covers 7 bases. The length of the CDR3 is 14 residues. V shed 4 bases, J shed 5 bases, and the junction held 7 bases outside the gene matches. CDR1 ENHRY and CDR2 SYGVKD come from the germline V gene. The CDR3 protein is CAISVDQGVTEAFF. The CDR3 nucleotides are TGTGCCATCAGTGTTGACCAGGGGGTAACTGAAGCTTTCTTT.

This chain uses TRBV28 with TRBJ2-5, with unresolved D. Per the germline V gene, CDR1 is MDHEN and CDR2 is SYDVKM. V gave up 4 bases and J gave up 1 base, with 4 bases separating them. This CDR3 is 12 amino acids long. In DNA, the CDR3 is TGTGCCAGCAGTTCAGTCCAAGAGACCCAGTACTTC. Its protein is CASSSVQETQYF.

CDR3 coding DNA: TGTGCCAGCAGCTTAACAACAGGGTCCACTGAAGCTTTCTTT. Protein: CASSLTTGSTEAFF. The genes are TRBV5-4 and TRBJ1-1, with D possibly matching TRBD1 (6 bases). The CDR3 contains 14 residues. Germline-derived CDR1 and CDR2 are SGHNT and YYREEE (reference sequence). V lost 2 bases to trimming and J lost 4 bases, with 12 bases between them.

The chain links TRBV19 to TRBJ1-6, with 10 bases aligning to TRBD1. The germline CDR1 and CDR2 sequences are LNHDA and SQIVND (reference sequence). V dropped 9 bases and J dropped 9; count of bases not matched to a gene: 8. The CDR3 extends over 14 amino acids. CDR3 sequence: CASRQGAVASPLHF. The CDR3 DNA follows: TGTGCCAGCCGACAGGGGGCGGTCGCTTCACCCCTCCACTTT. The variable domain in full, completed from reference TRBV19 and TRBJ1-6, reads DGGITQSPKYLFRKEGQNVTLSCEQNLNHDAMYWYRQDPGQGLRLIYYSQIVNDFQKGDIAEGYSVSREKKESFPLTVTSAQKNPTAFYLCASRQGAVASPLHFGNGTRLTVT.

Here the CDR3 reads CASSRDRALYGYTF. CDR3 nucleotide sequence: TGTGCCAGTAGTCGGGACAGGGCCTTATATGGCTACACCTTC. The V and J genes are TRBV19 and TRBJ1-2; TRBD1 agrees at 9 bases. Germline CDR1 and CDR2: LNHDA and SQIVND (reference sequence). The CDR3 covers 14 residues. Unmatched junction bases numbered 6, after V lost 5 bases and J lost 5 bases.

This clone was recorded once. The chain has TRBV29-1 and TRBJ2-7; D is undetermined. From germline, CDR1 is SQVTM and CDR2 ANQGSEA. V lost 2 bases, J lost 2 bases, and 4 bases lay in between. The CDR3 contains 11 residues. This chain's CDR3 is CSVETAYEQYF. The CDR3 DNA sequence: TGCAGCGTTGAAACAGCCTACGAGCAGTACTTC.

The chain employs TRBV5-1 and TRBJ2-6; TRBD1 matches 10 bases. The J segment lost 10 bases and the V segment lost 3 bases, leaving 4 bases of the junction unmatched. CDR1 is SGHRS, CDR2 YFSETQ, per germline. This CDR3 is built from 14 residues. The CDR3 is CASSSGDRGNVLTF. The CDR3 DNA is TGCGCCAGCAGCTCGGGGGACAGGGGAAACGTCCTGACTTTC.

The rearrangement links TRBV11-2 to TRBJ2-2; a possible D gene is TRBD2 (5 bases). This CDR3 is built from 12 residues. Germline lookup yields CDR1 SGHAT and CDR2 FQNNGV. Trimming shortened V by 7 bases and J by 5 bases, and 8 bases separated the two germline ends. CDR3: CASTEGTGELFF. The CDR3 DNA reads as TGTGCCAGCACCGAGGGAACCGGGGAGCTGTTTTTT. The variable domain in full, with the rest retrieved from reference TRBV11-2 and TRBJ2-2, is EAGVAQSPRYKIIEKRQSVAFWCNPISGHATLYWYQQILGQGPKLLIQFQNNGVVDDSQLPKDRFSAERLKGVDSTLKIQPAKLEDSAVYLCASTEGTGELFFGEGSRLTVL.

The chain has TRBV19 and TRBJ2-2, with TRBD2 identical over 8 bases. Per the germline V gene, CDR1 is LNHDA and CDR2 is SQIVND (reference sequence). The CDR3 sequence is 14 residues long. V was pared by 7 bases and J by 4 bases, with 5 bases of the junction left unmatched. The CDR3 here is CASTDGGGTGELFF. The CDR3 DNA follows: TGTGCCAGTACCGACGGGGGGGGCACCGGGGAGCTGTTTTTT.

V is TRBV5-1 and J is TRBJ1-2; D uncertain. CDR3 size: 15 residues. The V and J ends lost 4 bases and 9 bases respectively, with 22 bases between them. Germline CDR1 and CDR2: SGHRS and YFSETQ. The CDR3 here is CASSPAGVPLDSYTF. The DNA for the CDR3 is TGCGCCAGCAGCCCGGCCGGGGTACCCCTTGACAGCTACACCTTC.

The rearrangement links TRBV18 to TRBJ1-1, with D possibly being TRBD1 (5 bases). Germline V lookup: CDR1 KGHSH, CDR2 LQKENI. Trimming left V 2 bases short and J 3 bases short, with 13 bases between. This CDR3 has 15 residues. CDR3 in DNA: TGTGCCAGCTCACCAAACATCAGGGCTGACACTGAAGCTTTCTTT. It encodes CASSPNIRADTEAFF.

The gene calls are TRBV6-2 or TRBV6-3 and TRBJ2-1; perhaps TRBD1 as D (6 bases). The CDR3 totals 11 residues. Trimming stripped 6 bases from V and 9 bases from J, with 9 bases between. Per germline, CDR1 MNHEY and CDR2 SVGEGT. The CDR3 region has the DNA TGTGCCAGCAGCGACAGGTTTGAGCAGTTCTTC. Translation gives CASSDRFEQFF.

The J gene is TRBJ1-2, the V gene TRBV9, with D possibly TRBD1 on 5 matching bases. Germline CDR1 reads SGDLS; CDR2 reads YYNGEE. The CDR3 extends over 13 amino acids. V was clipped by 4 bases and J by 1 base, with 8 bases between them. The CDR3 coding sequence is TGTGCCAGCAGCCATGACAGTAACTATGGCTACACCTTC. Translated: CASSHDSNYGYTF.

The rearrangement joins TRBV19 to TRBJ2-1; 8 nucleotides align to TRBD2. There are 12 residues in the CDR3. Germline V CDR1 and CDR2: LNHDA, SQIVND (reference sequence). CDR3 loop: CVAGDGGRTKFF. CDR3 nucleotide sequence: TGTGTTGCCGGAGACGGCGGGAGGACGAAGTTCTTC.

The chain recombines TRBV6-5 with TRBJ2-7, with D possibly TRBD1 on 6 matching bases. The V and J ends lost 0 bases and 5 bases respectively, with 11 bases between them. The germline CDR1 and CDR2 sequences are MNHEY and SVGAGI. The CDR3 is 14 residues long. CDR3 bases: TGTGCCAGCAGTTACTCCAGGGGCTCAAACGAGCAGTACTTC. It is translated as CASSYSRGSNEQYF.

This clone was seen a handful of times. The chain uses TRBV10-2 and TRBJ2-7; D unresolved. Trimming took off 6 bases at V and 3 bases at J, with 12 bases between the two ends. This CDR3 has 13 residues. The germline V gene has CDR1 WSHSY and CDR2 SAAADI. The CDR3 loop reads CASRRKQNYEQYF. The CDR3 bases are TGCGCCAGCAGGAGAAAACAGAACTACGAGCAGTACTTC.